The source of this T cell receptor (beta chain) is a study of T cell changes during pregnancy in multiple sclerosis. CDR1 is MDHEN and CDR2 is SYDVKM in the germline V gene. The CDR3 loop spans 13 amino acids. V dropped 2 bases and J dropped 7 bases, with 12 bases sitting between them. Using immunoSEQ multiplex PCR, the repertoire was profiled, and TCRdb retains in-frame clones only, with some absent. Of about 70,000 clones in the sample, around nine tenths were seen once. The receptor was derived from a female donor with multiple sclerosis, enrolled in a pregnancy study. Source: CD4+ T cells from peripheral blood mononuclear cells, taken after pregnancy. V usage is TRBV28 and J usage is TRBJ2-7, with TRBD1 as a possible D gene (6 bases). This CDR3 reads CASSLATGEEQYF. The CDR3 nucleotides read TGTGCCAGCAGTTTAGCGACAGGAGAGGAGCAGTACTTC.